This T cell receptor beta chain is drawn from a study of Graves' ophthalmopathy and Graves' hyperthyroidism. Overall study: At the time of initial diagnosis and before any treatment, peripheral blood was collected.

Disease in donors with ophthalmopathy had moderate-to-severe activity, CAS ≥3, NOSPECS ≥4 and under 3 months' duration. The PBMC fraction was derived from around 10 ml of fresh peripheral blood. CDR3 regions of TCR beta were amplified from RNA transcripts. Second-round multiplex PCR came after a first-round RT-PCR that employed HTBI primers. TCRdb passed the multiplex PCR reads through MiXCR, listing each CDR3 protein once. The sample carries around 600,000 distinct CDR3 sequences, about two fifths recorded once. This TCR derives from an adult man with Graves' ophthalmopathy. The specimen sequenced was peripheral blood.

In DNA, the CDR3 is TGTTCTCTGGCCCCAGGGGGCTACGAGCAGTACTTC. This codes for CSLAPGGYEQYF. V usage is TRBV19 and J usage is TRBJ2-7, with 7 bases fitting TRBD1. The V gene's germline CDR1 is LNHDA and CDR2 SQIVND (reference sequence). CDR3 size: 12 residues.